What follows are 11 T cell receptor beta chains derived from one specimen sequenced in a study of blood T cell repertoires in COVID-19. Here immunoSEQ multiplex PCR was the method, and the copy in TCRdb shows in-frame clones only, minus some. The sample includes about 70,000 clones, 86% of them seen just once. Sequencing was performed on peripheral blood. The source of these receptors is a woman aged 60-75 years with acute or convalescent COVID-19.

This chain joins TRBV18 and TRBJ2-5, with D perhaps TRBD1 (6 bases). The germline gives CDR1 KGHSH, CDR2 LQKENI. This CDR3 region has 15 residues. Between the trimmed V and J ends, which lost 3 bases and 6 bases, there was a span of 17 bases. This chain's CDR3 is CASSPQEGQRQTQYF. The CDR3 DNA is TGTGCCAGCTCACCTCAAGAAGGACAGCGCCAGACCCAGTACTTC. Combining the CDR3 with reference TRBV18 and TRBJ2-5 gives the whole variable domain NAGVMQNPRHLVRRRGQEARLRCSPMKGHSHVYWYRQLPEEGLKFMVYLQKENIIDESGMPKERFSAEFPKEGPSILRIQQVVRGDSAAYFCASSPQEGQRQTQYFGPGTRLLVL.

The chain has TRBV30 and TRBJ2-7; D possibly corresponds to TRBD2 (6 bases). Per the germline V gene, CDR1 is GTSNPN and CDR2 is SVGIG (reference sequence). The V end lost 8 bases, the J end lost 5 bases, and 13 bases lay between the germline ends. This CDR3 comprises 11 residues. The DNA for the CDR3 is TGTGCCATAGCGGACGGGAACGAGCAGTACTTC. This gives the protein CAIADGNEQYF. The complete variable domain, with remaining parts taken from reference TRBV30 and TRBJ2-7, reads SQTIHQWPATLVQPVGSPLSLECTVEGTSNPNLYWYRQAAGRGLQLLFYSVGIGQISSEVPQNLSASRPQDRQFILSSKKLLLSDSGFYLCAIADGNEQYFGPGTRLTVT.

This chain uses TRBV7-2 with TRBJ1-5; TRBD1 is a possible D gene (6 bases). CDR3 size: 15 residues. V gave up 5 bases and J gave up 3 bases, with 14 bases separating them. Germline V gene sequence: CDR1 SGHTA, CDR2 FQGNSA. This chain's CDR3 is CASSPMSGDNQPQHF. CDR3 DNA: TGTGCCAGCAGCCCCATGTCAGGGGACAATCAGCCCCAGCATTTT.

The CDR3 here is CASTSSSTGGWGYTF. CDR3 nucleotide sequence: TGTGCCAGCACCAGTTCGAGTACAGGGGGGTGGGGCTACACCTTC. This chain uses TRBV28 with TRBJ1-2; TRBD1 matches at 8 bases. CDR1 MDHEN and CDR2 SYDVKM come from the germline V gene. V shed 7 bases and J 8 bases; nucleotides not matched to a gene: 15. This CDR3 is built from 15 residues.

The V and J genes are TRBV6-1 and TRBJ1-2; D not resolved. V was pared by 2 bases and J by 4 bases, with 8 bases between. This CDR3 has 13 residues. From germline, CDR1 is MNHNS and CDR2 SASEGT. CDR3 nucleotide sequence: TGTGCCAGCAGTGAAATCCATCCCTATGGCTACACCTTC. The encoded protein is CASSEIHPYGYTF.

This rearrangement joins TRBV18 to TRBJ2-1; perhaps TRBD1 as D (8 bases). The CDR3 extends over 15 amino acids. V dropped 2 bases and J dropped 3 bases, with 11 bases sitting between them. Germline V lookup: CDR1 KGHSH, CDR2 LQKENI. The CDR3 spells CASSPNRGGYNEQFF. CDR3 nucleotides: TGTGCCAGCTCACCAAACAGGGGGGGCTACAATGAGCAGTTCTTC.

This chain links TRBV7-9 with TRBJ1-2, with 8 positions matching TRBD1. The J segment lost 6 bases and the V segment lost 7 bases, leaving 16 bases of the junction unmatched. The CDR3 runs to 16 residues. In germline, CDR1 is SEHNR, CDR2 FQNEAQ (reference sequence). The CDR3: CASIQGAQGPLHGYTF. Written as DNA, the CDR3 is TGTGCCAGCATCCAGGGGGCCCAGGGACCCCTCCATGGCTACACCTTC.

The V gene is TRBV30, the J gene TRBJ1-1; a weak D match, TRBD1 (5 bases). Trimming pared 3 bases from V and 2 bases from J, leaving 13 bases between. Per the germline V gene, CDR1 is GTSNPN and CDR2 is SVGIG (reference sequence). This CDR3 has 14 amino acids. CDR3 DNA sequence: TGTGCCTGGAGCTTGACAGAGCCCAACACTGAAGCTTTCTTT. Translated, it gives CAWSLTEPNTEAFF.

As DNA, the CDR3 is TGTGCCACTGGCGGGGGAATGAACACTGAAGCTTTCTTT. Its protein is CATGGGMNTEAFF. The chain is built from TRBV7-9 and TRBJ1-1; TRBD1 might be the D (5 bases). The germline V gene encodes CDR1 SEHNR and CDR2 FQNEAQ (reference sequence). Trimming pared 10 bases from V and 0 bases from J, leaving 12 bases between. This CDR3 region has 13 residues.

V usage is TRBV7-3 and J usage is TRBJ2-3; D remains unclear. This CDR3 contains 14 residues. The germline CDR1 and CDR2 sequences are SGHTA and FQGTGA. Deletions cut 2 bases from V and 5 bases from J, with 11 bases between. CDR3 DNA: TGTGCCAGCAGCTTATCGGTTACTAAAGATACGCAGTATTTT. The encoded protein is CASSLSVTKDTQYF.

The chain employs TRBV30 and TRBJ2-1; 12 bases map to TRBD2. The CDR3 runs 14 residues. Trimming cost V 4 bases and J 9 bases; bases outside gene matches: 7. The germline gives CDR1 GTSNPN, CDR2 SVGIG (reference sequence). CDR3 nucleotides: TGTGCCTGGATCCGGACTAGCGGGGTAGGTGAGCAGTTCTTC. Residues: CAWIRTSGVGEQFF.